A selection of T cell receptor beta chains follows, all from one sample in a study of kidney transplant recipient with SARS-CoV-2 infection. From the reads, TCRdb called clonotypes with MiXCR, one entry per CDR3 protein. In the table there are approximately 240,000 distinct CDR3 sequences, roughly 26% of which are singletons. Material: a blood sample, obtained at baseline and between days 110 and 120 from a kidney transplant recipient. Receptors were obtained from a young adult male patient who had COVID-19 and was a kidney transplant recipient. The T cells may partly be graft donor cells. The CDR3 runs from the conserved cysteine through the conserved F or W. Each record gives: clone size, J gene, V gene, D gene, CDR3 DNA, CDR3 protein. A D gene is named only where the DNA matches it firmly. Size values are once, few and many counts, or a class for expanded clones, and some rows have none.

many,TRBJ2-5,TRBV4-3,-,TGCGCCAGCAGCCAAGATTGGCCAGTTCAAGAGACCCAGTACTTC,CASSQDWPVQETQYF
many,TRBJ2-2,TRBV11-3,TRBD2,TGTGCCAGCAGCCGTCGGGAGGGCCTTGACGGGGAGCTGTTTTTT,CASSRREGLDGELFF
many,TRBJ1-2,TRBV6-5,-,TGTGCCAGCAGTCTTCCCTTGGAATGTAGAAAGACCTATGGCTACACCTTC,CASSLPLECRKTYGYTF
-,TRBJ1-1,TRBV3-1,-,TGTGCCGGCAGCTCGTGTGGTCCCATTTCAATTCGCACTGAAGCTTTCTTT,CAGSSCGPISIRTEAFF
many,TRBJ1-2,TRBV6-5,-,TGTGCCAGCAGTCAAGGTGACTCTATGCGAAAGACCTATGGCTACACCTTC,CASSQGDSMRKTYGYTF
many,TRBJ1-2,TRBV16,-,TGTGCCAGCAGCTCAGAAATGGTCGTTAGAAAGACCTATGGCTACACCTTC,CASSSEMVVRKTYGYTF
many,TRBJ2-7,TRBV11-1,-,TGTGCCAGCAGCTTAGAGCGACACCTCGAGGGCTACGAGCAGTACTTC,CASSLERHLEGYEQYF
many,TRBJ2-3,TRBV7-3,TRBD2,TGTGCCAGCAGCTCGACTAGCGGGAGAGGAGATACGCAGTATTTT,CASSSTSGRGDTQYF
-,TRBJ1-6,TRBV11-2,-,TGTGCCAGCAGCCTACAAGTAACGGATTCGCCCCTCCACTTT,CASSLQVTDSPLHF
many,TRBJ1-6,TRBV12-3/TRBV12-4,-,TGTGCCAGCAGTTTCTCCGCGAGGGAAACCTCGGGCTCCTATAATTCACCCCTCCACTTT,CASSFSARETSGSYNSPLHF
many,TRBJ1-2,TRBV20-1,-,TGCAGTGCTACGGGACACGAGACCCTCGGCTACACCTTC,CSATGHETLGYTF